This note documents a single T cell receptor beta chain sequence. Its specificity is not known. The sample comes from a study of cytomegalovirus exposure and HLA in healthy donors. The study ran its PCR with 60 Vbeta and 13 Jbeta primers. Original handling: In a later analysis, the count reached some 83 million unique TCR beta chains, with about 12 million shared. Produced via immunoSEQ multiplex PCR; TCRdb's table is partial and in-frame only. From that table come the V and J calls and clone size; the DNA was used to work out D and trimming. The profile shows some 100,000 clones, about four fifths of them singletons. Study results and caveats: In most subjects, TCR beta sequences reportedly gave accurate predictions of HLA-A and HLA-B alleles.

Trimming shortened V by 1 base and J by 3 bases, and 19 bases separated the two germline ends. The germline gives CDR1 KGHSH, CDR2 LQKENI. This CDR3 region has 17 residues. V and J are TRBV18 and TRBJ2-7; a possible D gene is TRBD2 (6 bases). Sequenced sample: PBMCs. The origin of this receptor is a female donor in good health and CMV-seropositive. The CDR3 loop reads CASSPLASALPGYEQYF. CDR3 in DNA: TGTGCCAGCTCACCACTGGCTAGCGCCCTACCTGGCTACGAGCAGTACTTC.